These 11 T cell receptor beta chains share one sample of origin, sequenced in a study of blood T cell repertoires in COVID-19 (dated by TCRdb to the early 2020s). Library preparation was by the immunoSEQ multiplex PCR assay. TCRdb's version of the immuneACCESS table is confined to in-frame rearrangements and falls short of the full clone set. An unresolved V gene accounts for under half of the shortfall where checked; the remainder is of unknown origin. The sample table shows around 230,000 clones, and around 80% are seen once. Roughly 8.2% of the sample is held by the ten biggest clonotypes. The material sequenced was peripheral blood. The receptors originated from a woman aged 50 to 60 with acute or convalescent COVID-19.

The J gene is TRBJ2-7, the V gene TRBV28, with a tentative D call TRBD1 (5 bases). This CDR3 region has 11 residues. V gave up 8 bases and J gave up 5 bases, with 10 bases separating them. CDR1 is MDHEN and CDR2 is SYDVKM in the germline V gene. In nucleotides, the CDR3 is TGTGCCAGCCAGGGTTTCGACGAGCAGTACTTC. This gives the protein CASQGFDEQYF.

V gene TRBV7-2 combines with J gene TRBJ2-1, with a tentative D call TRBD2 (5 bases). Looked up from germline, CDR1 is SGHTA and CDR2 is FQGNSA. V was clipped by 1 base and J by 6 bases, with 16 bases between them. This CDR3 region has 16 residues. Written as DNA, the CDR3 is TGTGCCAGCAGCTTAGAAGGAACTAGTTGGTTCAATGAGCAGTTCTTC. Translation gives CASSLEGTSWFNEQFF.

V and J are TRBV29-1 and TRBJ1-2; D call uncertain. The CDR3 runs 13 residues. The V end lost 4 bases, the J end lost 5 bases, and 14 bases lay between the germline ends. Germline values: CDR1 SQVTM, CDR2 ANQGSEA. CDR3 DNA sequence: TGCAGCGTTGCCTTCGACACGGCTTATGGCTACACCTTC. This gives the protein CSVAFDTAYGYTF.

The chain carries TRBV2 and TRBJ2-2; the match to TRBD2 covers 14 bases. CDR1 and CDR2 (germline): SNHLY, FYNNEI. The CDR3 contains 16 residues. After removal of 6 bases from V and 4 bases from J, the junction contained 4 bases not matched to a gene. The CDR3 loop is CASRAGLAGGTGELFF. DNA of the CDR3: TGTGCCAGCAGGGCCGGACTAGCGGGAGGCACCGGGGAGCTGTTTTTT.

The chain uses TRBV18 and TRBJ2-7; maybe TRBD1 (6 bases). Germline V lookup: CDR1 KGHSH, CDR2 LQKENI. The CDR3 totals 14 residues. Trimming took off 0 bases at V and 3 bases at J, with 9 bases between the two ends. The DNA of the CDR3 is TGTGCCAGCTCACCACCCATGGACAGCTACGAGCAGTACTTC. This gives the protein CASSPPMDSYEQYF.

Written as DNA, the CDR3 is TGTGCCAGAGAAACGGGGAATATTCCCTGCAATCAGCCCCAGCATTTT. This sequence encodes CARETGNIPCNQPQHF. V gene TRBV21-1 combines with J gene TRBJ1-5. TRBV21-1 is marked as a pseudogene. The CDR3 length is 16 residues.

The V gene is TRBV6-4, the J gene TRBJ2-1; 9 nucleotides align to TRBD2. The V gene's germline CDR1 is MRHNA and CDR2 SNTAGT. V shed 3 bases and J 7 bases; nucleotides not matched to a gene: 7. The CDR3 runs to 15 residues. CDR3 region: CASSEAGGRRNEQFF. In DNA form, the CDR3 reads TGTGCCAGCAGTGAGGCGGGAGGGCGGCGTAATGAGCAGTTCTTC.

The V call is TRBV6-6, the J call TRBJ1-5, with D unresolved. The CDR3 consists of 15 residues. Germline CDR1 is MNHNY and CDR2 is SVGAGI (reference sequence). Trimming removed 6 bases from V and 1 base from J, with 13 bases in between. The DNA of the CDR3 is TGTGCCAGCAGCTCCGGGATTGTCAGCAATCAGCCCCAGCATTTT. Its translation: CASSSGIVSNQPQHF.

The chain links TRBV19 to TRBJ1-2; 11 nucleotides agree with TRBD1. CDR3 length: 15 residues. Germline V gene sequence: CDR1 LNHDA, CDR2 SQIVND (reference sequence). Unmatched junction bases numbered 10, after V lost 10 bases and J lost 3 bases. CDR3 loop: CATNSPGQGDYGYTF. In DNA, the CDR3 is TGTGCCACTAACAGCCCGGGACAGGGGGACTATGGCTACACCTTC.

The chain links TRBV7-3 to TRBJ2-1; maybe TRBD1 (6 bases). The CDR3 spans 14 residues. Germline CDR1 and CDR2: SGHTA and FQGTGA. The V gene lost 5 bases and the J gene lost 5 bases, with 13 bases spanning the gap. In nucleotides, the CDR3 is TGTGCCAGCAGCCTACAGGGTTTCGACAATGAGCAGTTCTTC. This translates into CASSLQGFDNEQFF.

This clone was observed a single time. This chain uses TRBV7-2 with TRBJ1-1; D ambiguous. The CDR3 is 15 residues long. Trimming took off 1 base at V and 1 base at J, with 10 bases between the two ends. The V gene's germline CDR1 is SGHTA and CDR2 FQGNSA. CDR3 sequence reads: CASSLDPGKNTEAFF. The DNA of the CDR3 is TGTGCCAGCAGCTTAGACCCGGGAAAGAACACTGAAGCTTTCTTT. The whole variable domain, filled in from reference TRBV7-2 and TRBJ1-1, reads GAGVSQSPSNKVTEKGKDVELRCDPISGHTALYWYRQSLGQGLEFLIYFQGNSAPDKSGLPSDRFSAERTGGSVSTLTIQRTQQEDSAVYLCASSLDPGKNTEAFFGQGTRLTVV.